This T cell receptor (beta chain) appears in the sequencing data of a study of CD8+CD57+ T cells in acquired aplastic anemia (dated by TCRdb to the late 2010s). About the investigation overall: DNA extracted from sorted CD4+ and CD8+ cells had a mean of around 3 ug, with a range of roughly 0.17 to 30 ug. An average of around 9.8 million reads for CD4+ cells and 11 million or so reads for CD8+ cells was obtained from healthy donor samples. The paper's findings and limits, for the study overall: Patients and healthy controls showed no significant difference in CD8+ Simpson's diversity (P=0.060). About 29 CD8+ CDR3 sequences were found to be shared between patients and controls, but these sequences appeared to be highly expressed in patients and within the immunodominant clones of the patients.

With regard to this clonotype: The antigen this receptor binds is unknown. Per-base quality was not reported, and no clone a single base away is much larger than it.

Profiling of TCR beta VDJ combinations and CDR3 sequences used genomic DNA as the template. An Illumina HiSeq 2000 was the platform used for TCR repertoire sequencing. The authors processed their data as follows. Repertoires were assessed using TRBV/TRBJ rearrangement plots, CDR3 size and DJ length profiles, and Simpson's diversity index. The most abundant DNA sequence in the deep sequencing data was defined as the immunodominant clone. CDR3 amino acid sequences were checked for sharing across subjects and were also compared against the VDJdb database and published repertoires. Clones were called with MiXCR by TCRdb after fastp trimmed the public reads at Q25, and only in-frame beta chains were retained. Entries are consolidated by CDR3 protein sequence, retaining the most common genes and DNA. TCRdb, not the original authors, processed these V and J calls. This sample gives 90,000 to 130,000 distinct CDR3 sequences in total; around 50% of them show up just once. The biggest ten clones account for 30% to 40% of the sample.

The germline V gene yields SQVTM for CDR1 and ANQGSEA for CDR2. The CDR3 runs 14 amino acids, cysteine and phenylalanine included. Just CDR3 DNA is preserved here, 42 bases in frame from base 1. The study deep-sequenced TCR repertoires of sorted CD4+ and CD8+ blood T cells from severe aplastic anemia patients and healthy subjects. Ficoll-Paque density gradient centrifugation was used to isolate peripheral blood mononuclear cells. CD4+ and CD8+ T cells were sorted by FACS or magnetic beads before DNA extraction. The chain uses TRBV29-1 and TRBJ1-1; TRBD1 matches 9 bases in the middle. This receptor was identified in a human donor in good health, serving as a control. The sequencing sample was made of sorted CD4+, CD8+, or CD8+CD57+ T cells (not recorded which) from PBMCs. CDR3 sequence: CSATGTGHGTEAFF. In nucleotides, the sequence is TGCAGTGCGACCGGGACAGGGCACGGCACTGAAGCTTTCTTT.